This TCR beta chain stems from a study of shared clonotypes between healthy human individuals. Naive CD8 cells comprised CD45RO-negative, CCR7-positively selected cells, excluding terminally differentiated effector memory CD45RA+ cells. 150 to 250 ng DNA, 25,000 to 35,000 T cell genomes, went into each sorted-subset replicate PCR. TCRdb's table, derived via immunoSEQ multiplex PCR, lists solely in-frame clones and lacks some. The repertoire consists of roughly 1,800,000 clones, with about 95% occurring once and the leading ten covering approximately 1%. Study-wide points: Memory subsets generally showed lower estimated richness than naive subsets.

CDR3 size: 13 residues. Germline V gene data show CDR1 as MDHEN and CDR2 as SYDVKM. Trimming removed 6 bases from V and 7 bases from J, with 13 bases in between. In regard to this clone: The antigen remains unidentified.

The sequence was obtained from a man between 18 and 35 years old in good health. This rearrangement joins TRBV28 to TRBJ2-1, with D perhaps being TRBD1 or TRBD2 (6 bases each). Material for sequencing was naive CD8+ T cells sorted from blood. This chain's CDR3 is CASSPVGGNEQFF. DNA of the CDR3: TGTGCCAGCAGCCCGGTAGGGGGGAATGAGCAGTTCTTC.